This T cell receptor (beta chain) was sequenced for a study of CD4+ T cells in melanoma. Points on this clone: Its cognate antigen is unknown.

Broader study findings: CD8+ T cell, macrophage and B cell function reportedly correlated with neoantigen-specific CD4+ T cells. In melanoma, neoantigen-specific CD4+ T cells reportedly differed in differentiation state.

The ends were cut back, 1 base at V and 8 bases at J, with 11 bases in the middle. The length of the CDR3 is 13 residues. Germline values: CDR1 LNHNV, CDR2 YYDKDF (reference sequence). Method: immunoSEQ multiplex PCR; TCRdb's copy keeps in-frame clones and lacks some. The table has more than 110,000 clones, around 90% seen once; the top ten hold more than 1.5%. This TCR came from a human donor with melanoma. J is TRBJ1-2 and V is TRBV15; no firm D call. The CDR3 region has the DNA TGTGCCACCAGCAGAGTGACCAACGGGGGCTACACCTTC. This gives the protein CATSRVTNGGYTF.